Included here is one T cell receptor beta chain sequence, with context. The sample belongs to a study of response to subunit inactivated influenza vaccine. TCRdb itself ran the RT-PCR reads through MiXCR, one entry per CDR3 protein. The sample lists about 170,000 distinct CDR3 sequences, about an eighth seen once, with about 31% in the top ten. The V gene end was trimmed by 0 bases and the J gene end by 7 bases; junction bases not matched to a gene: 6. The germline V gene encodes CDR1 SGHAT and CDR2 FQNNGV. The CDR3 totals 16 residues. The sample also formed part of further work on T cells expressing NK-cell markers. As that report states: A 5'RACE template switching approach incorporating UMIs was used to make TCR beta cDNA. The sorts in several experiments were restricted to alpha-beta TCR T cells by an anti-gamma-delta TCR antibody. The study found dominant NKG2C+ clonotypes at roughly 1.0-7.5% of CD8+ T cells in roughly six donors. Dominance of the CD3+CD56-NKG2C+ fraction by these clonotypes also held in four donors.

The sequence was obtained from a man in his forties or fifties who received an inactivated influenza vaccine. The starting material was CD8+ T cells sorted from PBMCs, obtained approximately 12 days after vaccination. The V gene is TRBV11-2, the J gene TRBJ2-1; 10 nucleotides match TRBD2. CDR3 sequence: CASSLDVLAGVNEQFF. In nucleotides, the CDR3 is TGTGCCAGCAGCTTAGATGTTCTAGCGGGGGTTAATGAGCAGTTCTTC.